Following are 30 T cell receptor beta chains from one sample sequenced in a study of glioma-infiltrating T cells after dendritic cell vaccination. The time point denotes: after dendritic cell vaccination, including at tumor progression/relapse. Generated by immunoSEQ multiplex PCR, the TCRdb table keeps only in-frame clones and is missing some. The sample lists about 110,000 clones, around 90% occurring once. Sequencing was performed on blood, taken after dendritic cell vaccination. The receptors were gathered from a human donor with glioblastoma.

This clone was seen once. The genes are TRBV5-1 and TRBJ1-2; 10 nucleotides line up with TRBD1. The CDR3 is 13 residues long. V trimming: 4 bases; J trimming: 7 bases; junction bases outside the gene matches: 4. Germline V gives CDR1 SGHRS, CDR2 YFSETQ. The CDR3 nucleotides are TGCGCCAGCAGCCAGGGACAGGGGACTGGCTACACCTTC. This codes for CASSQGQGTGYTF.

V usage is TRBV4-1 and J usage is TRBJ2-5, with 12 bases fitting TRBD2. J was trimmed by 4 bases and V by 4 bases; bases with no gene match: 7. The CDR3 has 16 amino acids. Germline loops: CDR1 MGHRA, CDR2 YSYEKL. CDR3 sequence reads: CASSRRTSGIGETQYF. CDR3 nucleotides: TGCGCCAGCAGCCGTCGGACTAGCGGGATCGGAGAGACCCAGTACTTC.

In DNA form, the CDR3 reads TGTGCCTGGGGCGGCCCCGGGGAGCTGTTTTTT. It codes for CAWGGPGELFF. V is TRBV30 and J is TRBJ2-2; D remains ambiguous. The V end was cut by 5 bases, the J end by 6 bases, with 7 bases between. The CDR3 totals 11 residues. The germline V gene encodes CDR1 GTSNPN and CDR2 SVGIG (reference sequence).

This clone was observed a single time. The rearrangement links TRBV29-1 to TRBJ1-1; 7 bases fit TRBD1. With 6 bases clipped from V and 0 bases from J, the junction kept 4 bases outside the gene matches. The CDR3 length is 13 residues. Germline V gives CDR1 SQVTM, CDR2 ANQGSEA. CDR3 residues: CSVHTGVNTEAFF. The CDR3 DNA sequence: TGCAGCGTACATACAGGGGTGAACACTGAAGCTTTCTTT.

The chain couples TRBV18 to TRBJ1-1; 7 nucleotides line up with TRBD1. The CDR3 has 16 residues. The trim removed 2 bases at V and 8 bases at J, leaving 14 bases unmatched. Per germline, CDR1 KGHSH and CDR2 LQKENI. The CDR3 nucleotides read TGTGCCAGCTCACCAATGACAGGGAAATTAATGGGGGAAGCTTTCTTT. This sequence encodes CASSPMTGKLMGEAFF.

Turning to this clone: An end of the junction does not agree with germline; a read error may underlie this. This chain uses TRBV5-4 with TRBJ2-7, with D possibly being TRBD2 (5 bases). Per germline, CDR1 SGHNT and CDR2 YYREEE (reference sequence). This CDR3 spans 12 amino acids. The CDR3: CASSQNSGSLAF. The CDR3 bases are TGTGCCAGCAGCCAGAACTCCGGGTCTCTAGCATTC. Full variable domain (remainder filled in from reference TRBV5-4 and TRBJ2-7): ETGVTQSPTHLIKTRGQQVTLRCSSQSGHNTVSWYQQALGQGPQFIFQYYREEENGRGNFPPRFSGLQFPNYSSELNVNALELDDSALYLCASSQNSGSLAFGPGTRLTVT.

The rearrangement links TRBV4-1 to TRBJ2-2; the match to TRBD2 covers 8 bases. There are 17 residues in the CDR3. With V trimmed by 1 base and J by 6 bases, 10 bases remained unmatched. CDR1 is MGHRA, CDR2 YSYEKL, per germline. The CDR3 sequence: CASSQVLIGGAPGELFF. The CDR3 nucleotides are TGCGCCAGCAGCCAAGTTCTAATCGGGGGGGCCCCCGGGGAGCTGTTTTTT.

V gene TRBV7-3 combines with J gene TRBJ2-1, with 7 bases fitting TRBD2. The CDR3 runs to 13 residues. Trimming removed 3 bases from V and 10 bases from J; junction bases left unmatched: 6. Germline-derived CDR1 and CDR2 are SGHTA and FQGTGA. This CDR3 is CASSFSSGGEQFF. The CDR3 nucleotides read TGTGCCAGCAGCTTTTCCTCGGGAGGAGAGCAGTTCTTC.

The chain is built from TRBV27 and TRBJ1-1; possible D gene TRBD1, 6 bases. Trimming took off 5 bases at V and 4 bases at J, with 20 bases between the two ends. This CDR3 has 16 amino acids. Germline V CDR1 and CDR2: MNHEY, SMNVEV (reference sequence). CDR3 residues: CASSEGAGALLTEAFF. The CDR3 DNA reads TGTGCCAGCAGTGAAGGGGCAGGGGCGCTGCTCACTGAAGCTTTCTTT.

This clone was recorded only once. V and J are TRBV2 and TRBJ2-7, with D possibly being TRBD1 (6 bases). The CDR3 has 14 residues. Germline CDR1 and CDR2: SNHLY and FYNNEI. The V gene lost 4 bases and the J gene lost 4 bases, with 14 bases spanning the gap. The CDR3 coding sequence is TGTGCCAGCAGTGCAGGCTCAGGGGAATACGAGCAGTACTTC. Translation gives CASSAGSGEYEQYF.

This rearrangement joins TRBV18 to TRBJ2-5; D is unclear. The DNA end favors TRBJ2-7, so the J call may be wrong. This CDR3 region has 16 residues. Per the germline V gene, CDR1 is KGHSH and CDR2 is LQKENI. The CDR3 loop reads CASSTRSRPPSYEQYF. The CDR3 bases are TGTGCCAGCTCCACCCGGTCGAGGCCTCCCTCCTACGAGCAGTACTTC.

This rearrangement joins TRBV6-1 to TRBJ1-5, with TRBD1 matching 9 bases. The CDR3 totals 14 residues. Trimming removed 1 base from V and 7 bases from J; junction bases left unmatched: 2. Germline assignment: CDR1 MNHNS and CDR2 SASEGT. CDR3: CASSEGQGGQPQHF. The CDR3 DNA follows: TGTGCCAGCAGTGAAGGACAGGGGGGACAGCCCCAGCATTTT.

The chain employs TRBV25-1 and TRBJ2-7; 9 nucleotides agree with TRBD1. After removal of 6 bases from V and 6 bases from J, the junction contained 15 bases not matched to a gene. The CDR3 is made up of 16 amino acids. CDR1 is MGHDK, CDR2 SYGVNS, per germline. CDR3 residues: CASRPPSGTGRREQYF. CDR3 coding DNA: TGTGCCAGCAGGCCCCCCTCCGGGACAGGGCGGCGCGAGCAGTACTTC.

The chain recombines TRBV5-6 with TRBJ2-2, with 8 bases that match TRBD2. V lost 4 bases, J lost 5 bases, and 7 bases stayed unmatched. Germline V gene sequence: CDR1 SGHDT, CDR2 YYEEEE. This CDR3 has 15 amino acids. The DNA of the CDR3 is TGTGCCAGCAGCCCTAGACCGGGGGGGACCGGGGAGCTGTTTTTT. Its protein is CASSPRPGGTGELFF. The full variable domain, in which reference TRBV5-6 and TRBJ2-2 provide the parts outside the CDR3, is DAGVTQSPTHLIKTRGQQVTLRCSPKSGHDTVSWYQQALGQGPQFIFQYYEEEERQRGNFPDRFSGHQFPNYSSELNVNALLLGDSALYLCASSPRPGGTGELFFGEGSRLTVL.

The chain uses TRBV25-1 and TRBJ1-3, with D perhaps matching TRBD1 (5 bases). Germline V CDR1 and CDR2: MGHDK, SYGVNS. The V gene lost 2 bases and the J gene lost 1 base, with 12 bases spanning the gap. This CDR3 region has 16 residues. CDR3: CASSEKGSVSGNTIYF. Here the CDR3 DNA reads TGTGCCAGCAGTGAAAAGGGGTCAGTGTCTGGAAACACCATATATTTT.

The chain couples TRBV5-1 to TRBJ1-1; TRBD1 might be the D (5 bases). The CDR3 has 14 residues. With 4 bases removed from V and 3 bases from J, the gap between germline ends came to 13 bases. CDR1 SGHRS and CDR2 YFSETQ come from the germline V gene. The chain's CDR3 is CASSTRGGDTEAFF. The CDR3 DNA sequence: TGCGCCAGCAGCACCCGGGGGGGAGACACTGAAGCTTTCTTT. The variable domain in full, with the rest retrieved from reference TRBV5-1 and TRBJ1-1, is KAGVTQTPRYLIKTRGQQVTLSCSPISGHRSVSWYQQTPGQGLQFLFEYFSETQRNKGNFPGRFSGRQFSNSRSEMNVSTLELGDSALYLCASSTRGGDTEAFFGQGTRLTVV.

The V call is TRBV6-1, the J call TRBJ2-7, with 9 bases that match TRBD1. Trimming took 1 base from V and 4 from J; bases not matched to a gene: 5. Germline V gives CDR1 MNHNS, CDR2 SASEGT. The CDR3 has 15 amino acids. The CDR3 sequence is CASSEGGTGLYEQYF. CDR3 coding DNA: TGTGCCAGCAGTGAAGGTGGGACAGGGCTATACGAGCAGTACTTC.

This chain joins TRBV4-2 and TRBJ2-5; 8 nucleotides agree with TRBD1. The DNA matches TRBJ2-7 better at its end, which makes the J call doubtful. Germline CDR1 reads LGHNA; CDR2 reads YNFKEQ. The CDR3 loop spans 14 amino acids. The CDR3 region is CASSQGQGSYEQYF. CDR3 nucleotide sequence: TGTGCCAGCAGCCAAGGACAGGGGAGCTACGAGCAGTACTTC.

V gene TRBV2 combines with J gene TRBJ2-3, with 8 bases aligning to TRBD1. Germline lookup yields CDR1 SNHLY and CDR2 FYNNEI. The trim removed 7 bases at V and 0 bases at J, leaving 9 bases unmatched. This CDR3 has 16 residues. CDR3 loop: CASTRRGTGSTDTQYF. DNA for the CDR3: TGTGCCAGCACCCGAAGGGGGACAGGTAGCACAGATACGCAGTATTTT.

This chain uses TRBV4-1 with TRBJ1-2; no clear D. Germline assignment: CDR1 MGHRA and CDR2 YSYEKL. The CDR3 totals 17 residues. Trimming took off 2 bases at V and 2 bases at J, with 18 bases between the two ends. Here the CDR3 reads CASSQLPMGEENYGYTF. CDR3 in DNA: TGCGCCAGCAGCCAACTTCCAATGGGAGAAGAGAACTATGGCTACACCTTC.

CDR3 DNA sequence: TGTGCCAGCAGCACCTCCCCACTGAGCAATGAGCAGTTCTTC. Its protein product is CASSTSPLSNEQFF. This chain connects TRBV9 to TRBJ2-1; no clear D gene. Trimming took 4 bases from V and 6 from J, leaving 14 bases between them. This CDR3 spans 14 amino acids. Germline CDR1 is SGDLS and CDR2 is YYNGEE.

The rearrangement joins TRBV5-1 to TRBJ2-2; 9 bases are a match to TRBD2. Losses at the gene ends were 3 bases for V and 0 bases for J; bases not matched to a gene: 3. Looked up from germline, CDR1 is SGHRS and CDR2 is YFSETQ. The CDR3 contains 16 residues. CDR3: CASSSRTSANTGELFF. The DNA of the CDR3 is TGCGCCAGCAGCTCCAGGACTAGCGCGAACACCGGGGAGCTGTTTTTT.

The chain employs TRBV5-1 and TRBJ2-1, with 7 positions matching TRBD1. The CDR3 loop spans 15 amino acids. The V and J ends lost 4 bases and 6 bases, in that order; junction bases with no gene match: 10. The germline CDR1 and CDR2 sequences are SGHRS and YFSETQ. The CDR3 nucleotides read TGCGCCAGCAGCCAAGCCGGGACAGACCCCAATGAGCAGTTCTTC. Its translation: CASSQAGTDPNEQFF. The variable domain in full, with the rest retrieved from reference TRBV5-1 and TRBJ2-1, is KAGVTQTPRYLIKTRGQQVTLSCSPISGHRSVSWYQQTPGQGLQFLFEYFSETQRNKGNFPGRFSGRQFSNSRSEMNVSTLELGDSALYLCASSQAGTDPNEQFFGPGTRLTVL.

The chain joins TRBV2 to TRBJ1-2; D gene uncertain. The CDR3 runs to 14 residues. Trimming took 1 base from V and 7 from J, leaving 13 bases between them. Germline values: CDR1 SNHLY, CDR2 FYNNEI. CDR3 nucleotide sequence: TGTGCCAGCAGTGAAGGCGGCGTTATTAGTGGCTACACCTTC. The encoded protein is CASSEGGVISGYTF.

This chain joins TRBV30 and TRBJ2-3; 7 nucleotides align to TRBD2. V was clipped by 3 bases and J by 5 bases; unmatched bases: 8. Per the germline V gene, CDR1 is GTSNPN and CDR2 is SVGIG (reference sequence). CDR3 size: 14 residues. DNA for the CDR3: TGTGCCTGGAGGTTATACGGGAGGCGAGATACGCAGTATTTT. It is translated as CAWRLYGRRDTQYF.

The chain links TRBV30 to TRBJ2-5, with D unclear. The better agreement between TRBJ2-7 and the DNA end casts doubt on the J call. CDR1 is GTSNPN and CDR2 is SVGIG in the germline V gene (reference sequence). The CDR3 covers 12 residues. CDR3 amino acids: CAWSPRFYEQYF. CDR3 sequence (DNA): TGTGCCTGGAGTCCCCGGTTCTACGAGCAGTACTTC.

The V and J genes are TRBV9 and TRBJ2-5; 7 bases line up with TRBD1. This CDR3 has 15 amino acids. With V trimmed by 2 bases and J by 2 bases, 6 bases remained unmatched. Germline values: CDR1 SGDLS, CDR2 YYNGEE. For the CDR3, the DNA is TGTGCCAGCAGCGTGGGGACAGACTATCAAGAGACCCAGTACTTC. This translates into CASSVGTDYQETQYF.

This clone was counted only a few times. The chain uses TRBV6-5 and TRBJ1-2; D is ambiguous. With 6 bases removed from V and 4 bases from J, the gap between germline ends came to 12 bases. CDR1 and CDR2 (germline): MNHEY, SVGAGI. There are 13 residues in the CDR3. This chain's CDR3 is CASRAGGFYGYTF. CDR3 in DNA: TGTGCCAGCAGGGCAGGAGGTTTCTATGGCTACACCTTC.

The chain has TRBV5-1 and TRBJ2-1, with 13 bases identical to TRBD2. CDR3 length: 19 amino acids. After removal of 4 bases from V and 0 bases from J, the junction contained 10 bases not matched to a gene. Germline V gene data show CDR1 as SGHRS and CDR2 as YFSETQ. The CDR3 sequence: CASSVGLAGASRSYNEQFF. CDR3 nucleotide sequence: TGCGCCAGCAGCGTCGGACTAGCGGGGGCCTCCCGCTCCTACAATGAGCAGTTCTTC.

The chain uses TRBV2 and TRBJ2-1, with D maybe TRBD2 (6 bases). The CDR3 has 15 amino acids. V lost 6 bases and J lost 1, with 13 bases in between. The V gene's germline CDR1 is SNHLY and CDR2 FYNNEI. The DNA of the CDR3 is TGTGCCAGCAGCGCCTCGGGGGTTTCCTACAATGAGCAGTTCTTC. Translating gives CASSASGVSYNEQFF. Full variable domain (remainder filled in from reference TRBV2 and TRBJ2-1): EPEVTQTPSHQVTQMGQEVILRCVPISNHLYFYWYRQILGQKVEFLVSFYNNEISEKSEIFDDQFSVERPDGSNFTLKIRSTKLEDSAMYFCASSASGVSYNEQFFGPGTRLTVL.